What follows is one T cell receptor (beta chain) and its context. Its specific antigen is unknown. No much larger clonotype is one base removed from it; base qualities were not supplied. Spanning cysteine to phenylalanine, the CDR3 consists of 16 amino acids. Only CDR3 DNA is held: 48 bases, read in frame from base 1. The junction carries 17 bases between V and J, which are trimmed by 2 bases and 6 bases respectively. CDR1 is given as SGHVS and CDR2 as FQNEAQ, both from the germline V gene. This entry is derived from a study of patients and donors after allogeneic stem cell transplantation (dated by TCRdb to 2018 to 2021). Libraries came from RT-PCR. Reads for this sample came from a NextSeq 550. In TCRdb, the public reads were trimmed at Q25 with fastp and aligned with MiXCR, with productive beta chains retained. Every distinct CDR3 protein forms one entry, paired with its most common genes and DNA. Here the sample has tens of thousands of distinct CDR3 sequences; about 14% occur a single time. The top ten hold roughly a third of the sample.

In this chain, TRBV7-8 is recombined with TRBJ1-3; TRBD1 is a possible D gene, resting on 5 matching bases. This TCR came from a human donor who was either an allogeneic HSCT recipient or a stem cell or donor lymphocyte infusion donor (not recorded which). It is not recorded whose cells these are; they may come from a transplant donor. The specimen sequenced was blood, either unsorted or a sorted T cell fraction (not recorded which). The CDR3 sequence is CASSLWRGWTVNTIYF. The DNA sequence is TGTGCCAGCAGCTTATGGAGGGGTTGGACGGTAAACACCATATATTTT.